Each of the 30 T cell receptor beta chains below was sequenced from the same sample in a study of T cells after posttransplantation cyclophosphamide. Measured with immunoSEQ multiplex PCR; TCRdb has only the in-frame clones, and not every one. The sample includes 35,000 to 40,000 clones, none of them occurring once. The specimen was PBMCs. The receptors stem from a man aged 30-40 years in good health and a related stem cell transplant donor.

This clone appeared many times. The chain carries TRBV24-1 and TRBJ2-7; 9 nucleotides line up with TRBD1. J lost 2 bases, V lost 2 bases, and 3 bases had no gene match. Looked up from germline, CDR1 is KGHDR and CDR2 is SFDVKD. This CDR3 is built from 15 residues. The CDR3 DNA is TGTGCCACCAGTGATTCCCGACAGGGGGCCTACGAGCAGTACTTC. As protein: CATSDSRQGAYEQYF.

V and J are TRBV15 and TRBJ2-3; TRBD2 aligns across 9 bases. Germline lookup yields CDR1 LNHNV and CDR2 YYDKDF (reference sequence). The CDR3 is 21 amino acids. The V gene end was trimmed by 0 bases and the J gene end by 5 bases; junction bases not matched to a gene: 21. The CDR3 region is CATSRELGGGALWSSKDTQYF. The CDR3 nucleotides read TGTGCCACCAGCAGAGAATTGGGCGGGGGGGCATTATGGTCCTCAAAAGATACGCAGTATTTT.

This clone was recorded many times. This chain connects TRBV6-1 to TRBJ2-7; TRBD1 matches 10 bases. The CDR3 totals 15 residues. V lost 8 bases, J lost 4 bases, and 11 bases stayed unmatched. Germline V gene sequence: CDR1 MNHNS, CDR2 SASEGT. The CDR3 DNA is TGTGCCAGCCGCCGTTGGACAGGGGGAGTGTACGAGCAGTACTTC. Encoded protein: CASRRWTGGVYEQYF.

This clone was counted ten times or more. The rearrangement joins TRBV28 to TRBJ2-6; 7 bases fit TRBD1. Trimming removed 6 bases from V and 4 bases from J; junction bases left unmatched: 12. This CDR3 has 17 amino acids. From germline, CDR1 is MDHEN and CDR2 SYDVKM. This chain's CDR3 is CASRGTVPWGGANVLTF. CDR3 nucleotide sequence: TGTGCCAGCAGAGGGACAGTTCCCTGGGGGGGGGCCAACGTCCTGACTTTC.

This clone has a count of ten or more. The chain employs TRBV7-9 and TRBJ2-7, with D perhaps matching TRBD1 (6 bases). CDR3 length equals 15 residues. CDR1 is SEHNR, CDR2 FQNEAQ, per germline (reference sequence). V shed 5 bases and J shed 1 base, with 15 bases lying between them. The CDR3 region has the DNA TGTGCCAGCAGCCCGTTAGGGGGTGGGTCCTACGAGCAGTACTTC. This codes for CASSPLGGGSYEQYF.

This clone has a count of ten or more. J is TRBJ1-5 and V is TRBV5-5; no clear D. Germline-derived CDR1 and CDR2 are SGHKS and YYEKEE (reference sequence). This CDR3 contains 15 residues. V was trimmed by 3 bases and J by 1 base, leaving 11 bases between them. This CDR3 is CASSYDIGSNQPQHF. For the CDR3, the DNA is TGTGCCAGCAGCTACGACATAGGAAGCAATCAGCCCCAGCATTTT.

The V gene is TRBV7-9, the J gene TRBJ2-2, with a possible D match to TRBD2 (6 bases). The CDR3 is 15 residues long. Looked up from germline, CDR1 is SEHNR and CDR2 is FQNEAQ (reference sequence). The V end was cut by 3 bases, the J end by 0 bases, with 8 bases between. This CDR3 reads CASSLTSANTGELFF. CDR3 bases: TGTGCCAGCAGCTTGACTAGTGCGAACACCGGGGAGCTGTTTTTT.

This clone was recorded at least ten times. The gene calls are TRBV7-3 and TRBJ2-7; TRBD2 matches 7 bases. CDR1 SGHTA and CDR2 FQGTGA come from the germline V gene. The CDR3 sequence is 13 residues long. After removal of 3 bases from V and 3 bases from J, the junction contained 2 bases not matched to a gene. CDR3 sequence (DNA): TGTGCCAGCAGCTTGGGGGGGGGCTACGAGCAGTACTTC. Translation: CASSLGGGYEQYF.

The table lists this clone with many counts. This rearrangement joins TRBV7-9 to TRBJ1-4, with 9 nucleotides matching TRBD1. Losses at the gene ends were 6 bases for V and 4 bases for J; bases not matched to a gene: 3. The CDR3 is made up of 14 amino acids. Germline CDR1 and CDR2: SEHNR and FQNEAQ (reference sequence). The CDR3 loop reads CASSSGQGNEKLFF. In nucleotides, the CDR3 is TGTGCCAGCAGTTCGGGACAGGGTAATGAAAAACTGTTTTTT.

The sample holds many counts of this clone. Here the CDR3 reads CASSVMRGPRDTQYF. The CDR3 DNA sequence: TGTGCCAGCAGTGTTATGAGGGGGCCGAGAGATACGCAGTATTTT. The chain is built from TRBV2 and TRBJ2-3; 7 bases map to TRBD1. Trimming at V came to 4 bases and at J to 5 bases, leaving 9 bases not matched to a gene. The CDR3 length is 15 residues. Germline CDR1 and CDR2: SNHLY and FYNNEI.

This clone was picked up many times. The J gene is TRBJ1-6, the V gene TRBV5-8; 7 nucleotides line up with TRBD1. Germline values: CDR1 SGHTS, CDR2 YDEGEE. V gave up 5 bases and J gave up 5 bases; unmatched junction bases: 4. The CDR3 has 14 amino acids. This CDR3 is CASRQGQNNSPLHF. The CDR3 DNA reads TGTGCCAGCAGGCAGGGACAGAATAATTCACCCCTCCACTTT.

Ten or more counts support this clone. V usage is TRBV6-2 or TRBV6-3 and J usage is TRBJ1-5; possible D gene TRBD1, 5 bases. From germline, CDR1 is MNHEY and CDR2 SVGEGT. Trimming pared 2 bases from V and 0 bases from J, leaving 11 bases between. The CDR3 runs to 16 residues. The CDR3 region is CASSYLIGDSNQPQHF. CDR3 in DNA: TGTGCCAGCAGTTACCTGATAGGGGATAGCAATCAGCCCCAGCATTTT.

The genes are TRBV9 and TRBJ1-1; 10 positions agree with TRBD1. V was clipped by 4 bases and J by 0 bases; unmatched bases: 12. CDR3 length: 18 amino acids. Germline CDR1 reads SGDLS; CDR2 reads YYNGEE. CDR3 in DNA: TGTGCCAGCAGCTCCCAAATCGGGACAGGGGTTATGAACACTGAAGCTTTCTTT. Protein sequence: CASSSQIGTGVMNTEAFF.

In this sample, this clone turned up many times. The rearrangement joins TRBV6-1 to TRBJ1-1; 7 bases are shared with TRBD1. The CDR3 is made up of 12 amino acids. The ends lost 10 bases at V and 4 bases at J; junction bases unmatched: 6. Germline V gene lookup returns CDR1 MNHNS and CDR2 SASEGT. The CDR3 sequence is CATSRGVTEAFF. As DNA, the CDR3 is TGTGCCACCTCCAGGGGGGTCACTGAAGCTTTCTTT.

This clone was observed at least ten times. V usage is TRBV5-1 and J usage is TRBJ1-1, with TRBD1 as a possible D gene (6 bases). Trimming removed 3 bases from V and 5 bases from J, with 17 bases in between. CDR3 length: 15 residues. Germline-derived CDR1 and CDR2 are SGHRS and YFSETQ. The DNA for the CDR3 is TGCGCCAGCAGCTCAGGGGTACAGCAAGGGACTGAAGCTTTCTTT. Translation gives CASSSGVQQGTEAFF.

This clone was detected many times. The rearrangement uses TRBV9 and TRBJ2-1; 9 nucleotides match TRBD2. This CDR3 has 20 residues. Germline lookup yields CDR1 SGDLS and CDR2 YYNGEE. J was trimmed by 0 bases and V by 4 bases; bases with no gene match: 17. CDR3 sequence (DNA): TGTGCCAGCAGCCCCACGCTACGCGGGGGGGCCAGGAGCTCCTACAATGAGCAGTTCTTC. As protein: CASSPTLRGGARSSYNEQFF.

This clone was recorded many times. The chain employs TRBV7-9 and TRBJ2-7, with 8 bases fitting TRBD1. Per germline, CDR1 SEHNR and CDR2 FQNEAQ (reference sequence). The CDR3 extends over 14 amino acids. V gave up 4 bases and J gave up 3 bases; unmatched junction bases: 5. CDR3 amino acids: CASSSLGQDYEQYF. The CDR3 DNA follows: TGTGCCAGCAGCTCCCTGGGACAGGACTACGAGCAGTACTTC.

This clone was detected ten times or more. V is TRBV7-9 and J is TRBJ2-5, with D maybe TRBD1 (6 bases). Germline values: CDR1 SEHNR, CDR2 FQNEAQ (reference sequence). V gave up 0 bases and J gave up 5 bases, with 10 bases separating them. The CDR3 spans 14 residues. CDR3 loop: CASSLAGAGETQYF. As DNA, the CDR3 is TGTGCCAGCAGCTTAGCGGGGGCTGGGGAGACCCAGTACTTC.

The sample holds many counts of this clone. The rearrangement joins TRBV19 to TRBJ1-2, with D possibly being TRBD1 (6 bases). CDR3 length: 14 residues. The germline V and J ends were trimmed by 9 bases and 4 bases, with 18 bases remaining between them. Germline-derived CDR1 and CDR2 are LNHDA and SQIVND (reference sequence). The CDR3 nucleotides are TGTGCCAGAGGGCCCAGGGGAACAACCTATGGCTACACCTTC. It translates to CARGPRGTTYGYTF.

This clone was counted ten times or more. J is TRBJ2-1 and V is TRBV14; maybe TRBD2 (5 bases). V was clipped by 0 bases and J by 7 bases, with 13 bases between them. Germline V CDR1 and CDR2: SGHDN, FVKESK. This CDR3 is built from 15 residues. The CDR3 protein is CASSQETRVRNEQFF. In nucleotides, the CDR3 is TGTGCCAGCAGCCAAGAAACTAGGGTGAGGAATGAGCAGTTCTTC.

This clone was seen at least ten times. This sequence joins TRBV7-6 and TRBJ2-1, with 9 bases aligning to TRBD2. Germline assignment: CDR1 SGHVS and CDR2 FNYEAQ. V lost 4 bases to trimming and J lost 13 bases; unmatched junction nucleotides: 11. The CDR3 sequence is 14 residues long. CDR3 in amino acids: CASSYLAGATDQFF. CDR3 DNA: TGTGCCAGCAGCTACTTAGCGGGGGCCACCGATCAGTTCTTC.

This clone has just a few counts. This chain links TRBV11-2 with TRBJ2-7, with D perhaps TRBD2 (6 bases). With 0 bases removed from V and 3 bases from J, the gap between germline ends came to 9 bases. The CDR3 is made up of 14 amino acids. CDR1 is SGHAT and CDR2 is FQNNGV in the germline V gene. CDR3 loop: CASSLDPGLYEQYF. The CDR3 bases are TGTGCCAGCAGCTTAGATCCGGGACTCTACGAGCAGTACTTC.

This clone was seen a handful of times. The rearrangement uses TRBV5-1 and TRBJ2-3; the D gene is possibly TRBD2 (7 bases). The CDR3 sequence is 15 residues long. V gave up 4 bases and J gave up 2 bases, with 14 bases separating them. Per germline, CDR1 SGHRS and CDR2 YFSETQ. The chain's CDR3 is CASSPRGADTDTQYF. As DNA, the CDR3 is TGCGCCAGCAGCCCTCGGGGGGCCGACACAGATACGCAGTATTTT.

This clone was found many times. The chain employs TRBV19 and TRBJ2-3; TRBD2 matches 9 bases. This CDR3 contains 17 residues. Unmatched junction bases numbered 10, after V lost 1 base and J lost 5 bases. Germline values: CDR1 LNHDA, CDR2 SQIVND (reference sequence). The CDR3 DNA reads as TGTGCCAGTAGTATAGGCCTAGCGGGGACGTCCGTAGATACGCAGTATTTT. It specifies CASSIGLAGTSVDTQYF.

This clone appeared many times. The chain combines TRBV12-3 or TRBV12-4 with TRBJ1-1; no clear D gene. V lost 7 bases to trimming and J lost 4 bases, with 19 bases between them. The CDR3 has 15 amino acids. CDR3 sequence: CASTSPSLRGTEAFF. In DNA, the CDR3 is TGTGCCAGCACTTCCCCCTCGTTACGGGGCACTGAAGCTTTCTTT.

This clone showed up many times. The chain links TRBV12-3 or TRBV12-4 to TRBJ2-1; TRBD2 matches 7 bases. V lost 7 bases to trimming and J lost 16 bases; unmatched junction nucleotides: 13. CDR3 size: 12 residues. This CDR3 reads CASTLRGDGVFF. CDR3 nucleotides: TGTGCCAGCACCCTTCGGGGGGACGGGGTTTTCTTC.

This clone was observed many times. This sequence joins TRBV6-1 and TRBJ1-3; D unclear. Looked up from germline, CDR1 is MNHNS and CDR2 is SASEGT. The CDR3 covers 16 residues. V was shortened by 3 bases and J by 0 bases, with 12 bases between the two germline ends. The CDR3 DNA reads TGTGCCAGCAGTGACGACACATACCTCTCTGGAAACACCATATATTTT. This gives the protein CASSDDTYLSGNTIYF.

Many counts were recorded for this clone. V and J are TRBV5-1 and TRBJ2-7; 7 bases map to TRBD1. Germline trimming cut 5 bases from V and 2 bases from J; bases unmatched to any gene: 4. Germline V gene lookup returns CDR1 SGHRS and CDR2 YFSETQ. CDR3 size: 13 residues. In DNA, the CDR3 is TGCGCCAGCAGTCGGGACAGAGCCTACGAGCAGTACTTC. Translating it yields CASSRDRAYEQYF.

This clone was counted ten times or more. The CDR3 is CASSLIGWDTEQYF. The CDR3 bases are TGCGCCAGCAGCTTGATAGGGTGGGACACCGAGCAGTACTTC. This chain uses TRBV5-1 with TRBJ2-7; tentatively, D is TRBD1 (6 bases). V gave up 1 base and J gave up 6 bases, with 14 bases separating them. Germline CDR1 reads SGHRS; CDR2 reads YFSETQ. This CDR3 has 14 residues.

This clone was seen repeatedly, ten times or more. This chain connects TRBV5-8 to TRBJ2-5; D is uncertain. Germline CDR1 SGHTS, CDR2 YDEGEE. V lost 0 bases and J lost 7, with 10 bases in between. This CDR3 spans 13 amino acids. CDR3 region: CASSLGSVGTQYF. The CDR3 bases are TGTGCCAGCAGCTTGGGTTCGGTTGGGACCCAGTACTTC. The complete variable domain, with remaining parts taken from reference TRBV5-8 and TRBJ2-5, reads EAGVTQSPTHLIKTRGQQATLRCSPISGHTSVYWYQQALGLGLQFLLWYDEGEERNRGNFPPRFSGRQFPNYSSELNVNALELEDSALYLCASSLGSVGTQYFGPGTRLLVL.